This T cell receptor beta chain was identified in a study of blood T cell repertoires in COVID-19. About the research overall: COVID-19 samples, acute and convalescent, were from the United States, Italy and Spain.

Here immunoSEQ multiplex PCR was the method, and the copy in TCRdb shows in-frame clones only, minus some. The data hold around 250,000 clones, with roughly 80% observed a single time. CDR3 size: 17 residues. The J segment lost 5 bases and the V segment lost 4 bases, leaving 14 bases of the junction unmatched. CDR1 and CDR2 (germline): SGHRS, YFSETQ. What was sequenced was peripheral blood. The receptor's source is a man aged 50 to 60 with active or convalescent COVID-19. The V and J genes are TRBV5-1 and TRBJ1-1, with TRBD1 matching 10 bases. CDR3 residues: CASSLAGQGIPGTEAFF. The CDR3 bases are TGCGCCAGCAGCCTGGCGGGACAGGGGATACCAGGGACTGAAGCTTTCTTT. Full variable domain (outside the CDR3, taken from reference TRBV5-1 and TRBJ1-1): KAGVTQTPRYLIKTRGQQVTLSCSPISGHRSVSWYQQTPGQGLQFLFEYFSETQRNKGNFPGRFSGRQFSNSRSEMNVSTLELGDSALYLCASSLAGQGIPGTEAFFGQGTRLTVV.